Below are 26 T cell receptor beta chains sequenced from a single sample in a study of regulatory T cells in long-lasting Graves disease. Regarding time point: persistent/refractory GD, antithyroid drugs over 5 years with positive TRAb. From RNA extracted from PBMCs, the TCR library was made. Construction of the TCR beta libraries employed iRepertoire HTBI primers in conjunction with Arm-PCR of CDR3 regions. TCRdb passed the multiplex PCR reads through MiXCR, listing each CDR3 protein once. The profile shows 600,000 to 800,000 distinct CDR3 sequences, about 30% of them singletons. The sample here was peripheral blood mononuclear cells (PBMCs), taken when the disease was refractory, from a patient treated with antithyroid drugs. The receptors were sampled from a female donor with Graves disease.

This clonotype has a count of ten or more. The chain recombines TRBV6-1 with TRBJ2-7, with 9 nucleotides matching TRBD2. With 5 bases clipped from V and 2 bases from J, the junction kept 4 bases outside the gene matches. Germline V lookup: CDR1 MNHNS, CDR2 SASEGT. The CDR3 length is 14 residues. CDR3 bases: TGTGCCAGCAGTAATAGCGGGGGTACCTACGAGCAGTACTTC. This gives the protein CASSNSGGTYEQYF.

This clonotype was observed a few times. The V gene is TRBV6-1, the J gene TRBJ2-7; D not certain. Trimming pared 8 bases from V and 3 bases from J, leaving 8 bases between. This CDR3 region has 11 residues. CDR1 and CDR2 from the germline V gene are MNHNS and SASEGT. CDR3 sequence reads: CASYDNYEQYF. DNA of the CDR3: TGTGCCAGCTACGACAACTACGAGCAGTACTTC.

This clonotype came up many times. The chain employs TRBV2 and TRBJ2-6, with D perhaps TRBD1 or TRBD2 (5 bases each). Germline CDR1 is SNHLY and CDR2 is FYNNEI. V was cut by 5 bases and J by 0 bases, with 14 bases left in between. This CDR3 is built from 17 residues. CDR3 DNA: TGTGCCAGCAGTCGGGACGTTTTTAGCTCTGGGGCCAACGTCCTGACTTTC. Its protein is CASSRDVFSSGANVLTF.

There are many counts of this clonotype. This sequence joins TRBV28 and TRBJ1-1; a possible D gene is TRBD1 (6 bases). The V end was cut by 8 bases, the J end by 0 bases, with 13 bases between. The germline V gene encodes CDR1 MDHEN and CDR2 SYDVKM. The CDR3 runs to 14 residues. Written as DNA, the CDR3 is TGTGCCAGCGAAAGGGACATAATGAACACTGAAGCTTTCTTT. This sequence encodes CASERDIMNTEAFF.

This chain joins TRBV29-1 and TRBJ1-1; D uncertain. Germline-derived CDR1 and CDR2 are SQVTM and ANQGSEA. This CDR3 has 13 residues. Trimming left V 2 bases short and J 1 base short, with 8 bases between. CDR3 coding DNA: TGCAGCGTTGAATCGACGCCGAACACTGAAGCTTTCTTT. Translation: CSVESTPNTEAFF. Full variable domain (remainder filled in from reference TRBV29-1 and TRBJ1-1): SAVISQKPSRDICQRGTSLTIQCQVDSQVTMMFWYRQQPGQSLTLIATANQGSEATYESGFVIDKFPISRPNLTFSTLTVSNMSPEDSSIYLCSVESTPNTEAFFGQGTRLTVV.

The table lists this clonotype with many counts. The chain combines TRBV12-3 or TRBV12-4 with TRBJ2-2; 8 nucleotides align to TRBD1. Losses at the gene ends were 5 bases for V and 2 bases for J; bases not matched to a gene: 7. This CDR3 contains 16 residues. CDR3 in DNA: TGTGCCAGCAGTCTGGACAGGGCGATAAACACCGGGGAGCTGTTTTTT. Translation: CASSLDRAINTGELFF.

The sample holds a few counts of this clonotype. The V call is TRBV6-1, the J call TRBJ1-1, with TRBD1 matching over 10 bases. The CDR3 totals 17 residues. V shed 6 bases and J 5 bases; nucleotides not matched to a gene: 15. Germline loops: CDR1 MNHNS, CDR2 SASEGT. The CDR3, as DNA: TGTGCCAGCAGAACCCGAGGACAGGGGGGAAAAGGGACTGAAGCTTTCTTT. Translating it yields CASRTRGQGGKGTEAFF.

This sequence joins TRBV7-9 and TRBJ2-7, with D possibly matching TRBD1 (5 bases). V lost 8 bases and J 3 bases, leaving 11 bases between the germline ends. CDR3 length equals 12 residues. Germline V gives CDR1 SEHNR, CDR2 FQNEAQ (reference sequence). CDR3 loop: CASAKTDYEQYF. The DNA of the CDR3 is TGTGCCAGCGCCAAGACAGACTACGAGCAGTACTTC. Full variable domain (rest looked up from reference TRBV7-9 and TRBJ2-7): DTGVSQNPRHKITKRGQNVTFRCDPISEHNRLYWYRQTLGQGPEFLTYFQNEAQLEKSRLLSDRFSAERPKGSFSTLEIQRTEQGDSAMYLCASAKTDYEQYFGPGTRLTVT.

This sequence joins TRBV27 and TRBJ2-7; 12 bases are a match to TRBD2. CDR1 is MNHEY and CDR2 is SMNVEV in the germline V gene (reference sequence). The CDR3 is 16 amino acids. V was clipped by 5 bases and J by 4 bases; unmatched bases: 9. The CDR3 region is CASSPLAGGAVYEQYF. The CDR3 DNA sequence: TGTGCCAGCAGTCCTCTAGCGGGAGGGGCTGTGTACGAGCAGTACTTC.

V is TRBV6-2 or TRBV6-3 and J is TRBJ1-5; D unresolved. Germline lookup yields CDR1 MNHEY and CDR2 SVGEGT. V lost 6 bases to trimming and J lost 7 bases, with 19 bases between them. The CDR3 has 15 residues. Here the CDR3 DNA reads TGTGCCAGCAGCGCCGGAGGGTTTGTGACGCAGCCCCAGCATTTT. Its translation is CASSAGGFVTQPQHF.

This clonotype has only a few counts. This rearrangement joins TRBV10-3 to TRBJ1-5; no definite D call. This CDR3 is built from 13 residues. Trimming shortened V by 11 bases and J by 0 bases, and 11 bases separated the two germline ends. CDR1 and CDR2 (germline): ENHRY, SYGVKD. The CDR3 DNA reads TGTGCCTCGGCGGGGTATAGCAATCAGCCCCAGCATTTT. Residues: CASAGYSNQPQHF.

This clonotype was observed a few times. The genes are TRBV6-5 and TRBJ2-7; D ambiguous. V was trimmed by 0 bases and J by 5 bases, leaving 8 bases between them. The CDR3 extends over 13 amino acids. Germline V gene sequence: CDR1 MNHEY, CDR2 SVGAGI. CDR3 bases: TGTGCCAGCAGTTACTCAGGGTCTAACGAGCAGTACTTC. This codes for CASSYSGSNEQYF.

This clonotype appeared once. At one end the junction does not follow the germline gene, possibly because of a read error. CDR3 sequence: CASSLFNGSGSTIYF. The CDR3 DNA sequence: TGTGCCAGCAGTTTATTTAACGGCTCTGGAAGCACCATATATTTT. The chain combines TRBV27 with TRBJ1-3; D uncertain. The CDR3 loop spans 15 amino acids. Germline lookup yields CDR1 MNHEY and CDR2 SMNVEV (reference sequence).

The chain is built from TRBV29-1 and TRBJ2-4; maybe TRBD1 (5 bases). CDR3 size: 13 residues. Germline V gives CDR1 SQVTM, CDR2 ANQGSEA. V dropped 5 bases and J dropped 6 bases, with 14 bases sitting between them. This CDR3 reads CSVKASQGNIQYF. The CDR3 nucleotides read TGCAGCGTTAAAGCCTCGCAGGGAAACATTCAGTACTTC. Full variable domain (rest looked up from reference TRBV29-1 and TRBJ2-4): SAVISQKPSRDICQRGTSLTIQCQVDSQVTMMFWYRQQPGQSLTLIATANQGSEATYESGFVIDKFPISRPNLTFSTLTVSNMSPEDSSIYLCSVKASQGNIQYFGAGTRLSVL.

This clonotype came up a few times. This chain links TRBV13 with TRBJ1-1, with no clear D. CDR1 PRHDT and CDR2 FYEKMQ come from the germline V gene (reference sequence). The germline V and J ends were trimmed by 5 bases and 4 bases, with 17 bases remaining between them. The CDR3 consists of 15 residues. The CDR3 nucleotides are TGTGCCAGCAGCCCCGGGTCGGTGCGGAGCACTGAAGCTTTCTTT. Its protein is CASSPGSVRSTEAFF.

This chain links TRBV14 with TRBJ1-1; 8 positions agree with TRBD1. The V segment lost 6 bases and the J segment 1 base; nucleotides outside the gene matches: 7. Germline lookup yields CDR1 SGHDN and CDR2 FVKESK. The CDR3 spans 15 residues. The CDR3 coding sequence is TGTGCCAGCAGTCCACAGGGGGTACGGAACACTGAAGCTTTCTTT. This gives the protein CASSPQGVRNTEAFF.

Many counts were recorded for this clonotype. V and J are TRBV10-3 and TRBJ1-5; no firm D call. The CDR3 runs 16 residues. Germline values: CDR1 ENHRY, CDR2 SYGVKD. Trimming took off 2 bases at V and 0 bases at J, with 11 bases between the two ends. CDR3 bases: TGTGCCATCAGTGAGACCGGGCTTTATAGCAATCAGCCCCAGCATTTT. Encoded protein: CAISETGLYSNQPQHF.

V usage is TRBV28 and J usage is TRBJ1-2, with D maybe TRBD1 (5 bases). The ends were cut back, 4 bases at V and 0 bases at J, with 21 bases in the middle. This CDR3 has 18 residues. Per the germline V gene, CDR1 is MDHEN and CDR2 is SYDVKM. The CDR3 nucleotides are TGTGCCAGCAGTTCTTCAGGGACTTTCCAGACGACTAACTATGGCTACACCTTC. It specifies CASSSSGTFQTTNYGYTF.

This clonotype was seen a handful of times. The chain joins TRBV12-3 or TRBV12-4 to TRBJ2-2; D gene uncertain. Trimming pared 3 bases from V and 5 bases from J, leaving 22 bases between. The CDR3 contains 18 residues. CDR3 nucleotides: TGTGCCAGCAGTTTTTTGGCGATAACCAACCACCGGACCGGGGAGCTGTTTTTT. This encodes CASSFLAITNHRTGELFF.

The J gene is TRBJ1-5, the V gene TRBV4-2, with 7 bases that match TRBD1. Germline trimming cut 4 bases from V and 7 bases from J; bases unmatched to any gene: 7. The CDR3 totals 14 residues. Germline assignment: CDR1 LGHNA and CDR2 YNFKEQ. The CDR3 protein is CASSPRGVGQPQHF. The CDR3 nucleotides are TGTGCCAGCAGCCCCAGGGGGGTTGGCCAGCCCCAGCATTTT.

This clonotype was picked up many times. V usage is TRBV6-1 and J usage is TRBJ1-5, with unresolved D. CDR3 length: 16 amino acids. CDR1 is MNHNS, CDR2 SASEGT, per germline. The germline V and J ends were trimmed by 2 bases and 0 bases, with 11 bases remaining between them. In DNA form, the CDR3 reads TGTGCCAGCAGTGAATCAGCCGAGTATAGCAATCAGCCCCAGCATTTT. Translating it yields CASSESAEYSNQPQHF.

This clonotype showed up many times. This chain joins TRBV7-2 and TRBJ2-5; tentatively, D is TRBD1 (5 bases). CDR1 is SGHTA, CDR2 FQGNSA, per germline. This CDR3 is 13 amino acids long. Deletions cut 5 bases from V and 4 bases from J, with 11 bases between. The CDR3 reads CASSQGIRETQYF. The CDR3 bases are TGTGCCAGCAGCCAGGGAATAAGAGAGACCCAGTACTTC.

The chain employs TRBV20-1 and TRBJ1-6, with 9 bases that match TRBD1. Per germline, CDR1 DFQATT and CDR2 SNEGSKA (reference sequence). The CDR3 is 19 amino acids. The junction had 9 bases not matched to a gene; V was cut back by 0 bases and J by 0 bases. This CDR3 reads CSARDNTGGPSSYNSPLHF. For the CDR3, the DNA is TGCAGTGCTAGAGATAATACAGGGGGCCCTAGCTCCTATAATTCACCCCTCCACTTT.

Remarks on this clonotype: Being one base from a much bigger clone, this may be a read error. This chain connects TRBV7-2 to TRBJ2-5; perhaps TRBD2 as D (6 bases). This CDR3 comprises 15 residues. CDR1 is SGHTA and CDR2 is FQGNSA in the germline V gene. V was shortened by 1 base and J by 4 bases, with 13 bases between the two germline ends. As DNA, the CDR3 is TGTGCCAGCAGCTTAGGTCGGGAGAGAGGAGAGACCCAGTACTTC. Translated: CASSLGRERGETQYF.

This clonotype has a handful of counts. The chain links TRBV6-5 to TRBJ2-7; 11 bases are a match to TRBD2. Unmatched junction bases numbered 10, after V lost 2 bases and J lost 4 bases. The CDR3 is 17 residues long. CDR1 MNHEY and CDR2 SVGAGI come from the germline V gene. The CDR3 sequence is CASSYGLTSGIFYEQYF. In nucleotides, the CDR3 is TGTGCCAGCAGTTACGGTCTGACTAGCGGGATCTTTTACGAGCAGTACTTC.

This clonotype appeared a few times. This rearrangement joins TRBV19 to TRBJ1-1, with TRBD1 as a possible D gene (6 bases). V dropped 3 bases and J dropped 4 bases, with 15 bases sitting between them. Germline loops: CDR1 LNHDA, CDR2 SQIVND (reference sequence). The CDR3 runs to 15 residues. DNA of the CDR3: TGTGCCAGTAGTATCCCAGGGAGAGGGGGCACTGAAGCTTTCTTT. It is translated as CASSIPGRGGTEAFF.